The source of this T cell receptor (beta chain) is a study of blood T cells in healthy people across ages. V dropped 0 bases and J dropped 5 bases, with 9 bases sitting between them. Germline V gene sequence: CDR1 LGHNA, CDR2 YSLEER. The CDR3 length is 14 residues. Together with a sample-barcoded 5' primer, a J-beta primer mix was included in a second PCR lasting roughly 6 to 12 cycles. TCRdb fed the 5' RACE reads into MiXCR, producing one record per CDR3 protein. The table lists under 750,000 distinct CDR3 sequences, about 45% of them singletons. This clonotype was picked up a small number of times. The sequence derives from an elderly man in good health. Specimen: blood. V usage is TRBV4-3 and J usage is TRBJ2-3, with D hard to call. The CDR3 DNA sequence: TGCGCCAGCAGCCAAGATCTAGGGCAAGATACGCAGTATTTT. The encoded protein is CASSQDLGQDTQYF.